This T cell receptor (beta chain) was recorded in a study of cytomegalovirus exposure and HLA in healthy donors. Study-wide background: An early data release held 79 million or so unique TCRs from HLA-typed donors.

The CDR3 has 17 residues. From germline, CDR1 is SNHLY and CDR2 FYNNEI. Unmatched junction bases numbered 13, after V lost 7 bases and J lost 0 bases. Study observations and caveats: Analysis was performed later, and it showed HLA-associated TCR beta chains to be more clonally expanded than equally common others. A later analysis associated 15,000 to 20,000 TCR beta sequences with HLA alleles at a 0.05 false discovery rate.

The PCR made use of 60 Vbeta and 13 Jbeta primers. The method was immunoSEQ multiplex PCR; TCRdb's version includes in-frame clones alone and lacks a portion of them. The profile covers 90,000 or so clones, with 82% appearing a single time and roughly 3.4% taken by the ten largest. With regard to this clone: As yet, its antigen is unknown.

The clonotype originates from a man in his thirties or forties in good health and CMV-seropositive. The rearrangement joins TRBV2 to TRBJ2-3, with 7 nucleotides matching TRBD2. Sequencing was carried out using PBMCs. The CDR3 reads CASKGSRELGSTDTQYF. The CDR3, as DNA: TGTGCCAGCAAGGGATCGCGGGAGCTCGGGAGCACAGATACGCAGTATTTT.